This passage covers 25 T cell receptor beta chains from one sample sequenced in a study of blood T cell repertoires in COVID-19. Measured with immunoSEQ multiplex PCR; TCRdb has only the in-frame clones, and not every one. This table holds tens of thousands of clones, about 85% found once. The sequencing sample was made of peripheral blood. The source of these receptors is a male donor with acute or convalescent COVID-19.

This clone was detected once. The V gene is TRBV24-1, the J gene TRBJ2-1, with D unresolved. The CDR3 is 13 residues long. CDR1 and CDR2 from the germline V gene are KGHDR and SFDVKD. Deletions cut 4 bases from V and 8 bases from J, with 11 bases between. The CDR3 region is CATSERSWDEQFF. The CDR3 DNA reads as TGTGCCACCAGTGAACGGAGTTGGGATGAGCAGTTCTTC.

The rearrangement joins TRBV6-4 to TRBJ2-3; maybe TRBD2 (6 bases). Looked up from germline, CDR1 is MRHNA and CDR2 is SNTAGT. The CDR3 sequence is 17 residues long. V lost 0 bases, J lost 0 bases, and 13 bases lay in between. In DNA, the CDR3 is TGTGCCAGCAGTGACTCTGGTGCGGGGACTAGCACAGATACGCAGTATTTT. It encodes CASSDSGAGTSTDTQYF.

The V call is TRBV2, the J call TRBJ2-2; D remains unclear. Germline V lookup: CDR1 SNHLY, CDR2 FYNNEI. The length of the CDR3 is 13 residues. Trimming shortened V by 2 bases and J by 5 bases, and 6 bases separated the two germline ends. The CDR3 loop is CASSESRTGELFF. In DNA form, the CDR3 reads TGTGCCAGCAGTGAATCCAGAACCGGGGAGCTGTTTTTT.

The rearrangement links TRBV28 to TRBJ1-1, with TRBD1 matching over 7 bases. The ends lost 5 bases at V and 1 base at J; junction bases unmatched: 7. This CDR3 is built from 15 residues. Germline V gene data show CDR1 as MDHEN and CDR2 as SYDVKM. The CDR3 DNA sequence: TGTGCCAGCAGTCCCTGGGACAGCCAGAACACTGAAGCTTTCTTT. This sequence encodes CASSPWDSQNTEAFF.

The rearrangement links TRBV5-1 to TRBJ2-2; D is ambiguous. CDR1 is SGHRS, CDR2 YFSETQ, per germline. The CDR3 is made up of 15 amino acids. V was clipped by 0 bases and J by 3 bases, with 9 bases between them. CDR3 sequence (DNA): TGCGCCAGCAGCTTGGCTAGGTCTCACACCGGGGAGCTGTTTTTT. The encoded protein is CASSLARSHTGELFF.

V usage is TRBV19 and J usage is TRBJ2-1; D might be TRBD1 (5 bases). This CDR3 region has 12 residues. Deletions cut 3 bases from V and 7 bases from J, with 7 bases between. Germline V gene data show CDR1 as LNHDA and CDR2 as SQIVND (reference sequence). The CDR3 region has the DNA TGTGCCAGTAGTATTAGGGGTAATGAGCAGTTCTTC. It translates to CASSIRGNEQFF.

CDR3 sequence reads: CASRRTGGPLGGYTF. Written as DNA, the CDR3 is TGTGCCAGCAGAAGGACAGGGGGCCCGTTAGGTGGCTACACCTTC. The rearrangement links TRBV3-1 (or the pseudogene TRBV3-2) to TRBJ1-2; TRBD1 aligns across 11 bases. J gave up 7 bases and V 6 bases, and 10 bases lay outside the gene matches. The CDR3 contains 15 residues. CDR1 LGHDT and CDR2 YNNKEL come from the germline V gene (reference sequence).

The chain has TRBV19 and TRBJ2-1; perhaps TRBD1 as D (6 bases). The germline CDR1 and CDR2 sequences are LNHDA and SQIVND (reference sequence). With 7 bases removed from V and 2 bases from J, the gap between germline ends came to 18 bases. The CDR3 consists of 16 residues. The CDR3 nucleotides are TGTGCCAGTAAACCGAACGACAGGTCCACCTACAATGAGCAGTTCTTC. Encoded protein: CASKPNDRSTYNEQFF.

This clone was observed a few times. CDR3: CASSSGPRAQYF. CDR3 nucleotide sequence: TGTGCCAGCAGCTCTGGCCCTCGGGCGCAGTATTTT. The rearrangement joins TRBV3-1 (or the pseudogene TRBV3-2) to TRBJ2-3; D not resolved. This CDR3 contains 12 residues. V was pared by 5 bases and J by 10 bases, with 13 bases between. CDR1 and CDR2 from the germline V gene are LGHDT and YNNKEL (reference sequence).

V is TRBV5-1 and J is TRBJ2-1; a possible D gene is TRBD1 (6 bases). This CDR3 is 16 amino acids long. Germline CDR1 reads SGHRS; CDR2 reads YFSETQ. Trimming took off 4 bases at V and 0 bases at J, with 14 bases between the two ends. This CDR3 reads CASSPNGQSSYNEQFF. The CDR3 bases are TGCGCCAGCAGCCCTAACGGACAGAGCTCCTACAATGAGCAGTTCTTC.

The chain combines TRBV5-4 with TRBJ1-1, with a tentative D call TRBD1 (5 bases). Trimming cost V 0 bases and J 0 bases, with 9 bases left between them. Germline V CDR1 and CDR2: SGHNT, YYREEE (reference sequence). The CDR3 is 15 amino acids. The CDR3: CASSLGGVMNTEAFF. As DNA, the CDR3 is TGTGCCAGCAGCTTGGGGGGGGTCATGAACACTGAAGCTTTCTTT.

The chain combines TRBV6-5 with TRBJ1-2, with D perhaps TRBD1 (5 bases). This CDR3 region has 13 residues. Germline CDR1 and CDR2: MNHEY and SVGAGI. Trimming pared 6 bases from V and 5 bases from J, leaving 13 bases between. Here the CDR3 DNA reads TGTGCCAGCAGGCCAACGGGGGGTTATGGCTACACCTTC. This gives the protein CASRPTGGYGYTF.

This clone has only a few counts. The chain employs TRBV5-5 and TRBJ1-4; a weak D match, TRBD1 (6 bases). CDR3 length equals 14 residues. The germline gives CDR1 SGHKS, CDR2 YYEKEE (reference sequence). V lost 0 bases and J lost 10, with 13 bases in between. This CDR3 is CASSLEGGGGKLFF. The CDR3 nucleotides read TGTGCCAGCAGCTTGGAGGGCGGGGGCGGAAAACTGTTTTTT. Together with reference TRBV5-5 and TRBJ1-4, the CDR3 gives the full variable domain: DAGVTQSPTHLIKTRGQQVTLRCSPISGHKSVSWYQQVLGQGPQFIFQYYEKEERGRGNFPDRFSARQFPNYSSELNVNALLLGDSALYLCASSLEGGGGKLFFGSGTQLSVL.

For this clone: Other DNA sequences in the sample encode the same CDR3. The chain has TRBV20-1 and TRBJ1-6; D might be TRBD1 (5 bases). V lost 3 bases and J lost 8, with 8 bases in between. The CDR3 consists of 12 residues. Germline loops: CDR1 DFQATT, CDR2 SNEGSKA (reference sequence). Here the CDR3 DNA reads TGCAGTGCTAGTGGGGGGGATTCACCCCTCCACTTT. Encoded protein: CSASGGDSPLHF.

V gene TRBV6-5 combines with J gene TRBJ1-3; possibly TRBD1 for D (5 bases). Trimming pared 8 bases from V and 0 bases from J, leaving 11 bases between. This CDR3 region has 14 residues. Germline assignment: CDR1 MNHEY and CDR2 SVGAGI. CDR3 protein: CASYSRGSGNTIYF. For the CDR3, the DNA is TGTGCCAGCTACTCTAGGGGCTCTGGAAACACCATATATTTT.

The chain uses TRBV18 and TRBJ1-4; no clear D. V lost 4 bases and J 3 bases, leaving 15 bases between the germline ends. The germline gives CDR1 KGHSH, CDR2 LQKENI. This CDR3 has 16 amino acids. CDR3 sequence: CASSHSAGSANEKLFF. CDR3 DNA sequence: TGTGCCAGCTCACACAGCGCGGGGTCGGCTAATGAAAAACTGTTTTTT.

In this sample, this clone turned up a few times. The chain employs TRBV6-6 and TRBJ1-6; maybe TRBD1 (5 bases). The germline V gene encodes CDR1 MNHNY and CDR2 SVGAGI (reference sequence). The CDR3 runs to 18 residues. Trimming took off 5 bases at V and 0 bases at J, with 17 bases between the two ends. The CDR3 protein is CASSPLGGMSSYNSPLHF. The CDR3 nucleotides are TGTGCCAGCAGTCCCCTGGGGGGGATGAGCTCCTATAATTCACCCCTCCACTTT.

The J gene is TRBJ1-2, the V gene TRBV15, with a tentative D call TRBD1 (5 bases). CDR3 size: 16 residues. The V gene's germline CDR1 is LNHNV and CDR2 YYDKDF (reference sequence). Trimming removed 1 base from V and 7 bases from J, with 19 bases in between. DNA of the CDR3: TGTGCCACCAGCAGAGTTAGGGGACTGCAGGATGGTGGCTACACCTTC. Amino acids: CATSRVRGLQDGGYTF. Full variable domain (rest looked up from reference TRBV15 and TRBJ1-2): DAMVIQNPRYQVTQFGKPVTLSCSQTLNHNVMYWYQQKSSQAPKLLFHYYDKDFNNEADTPDNFQSRRPNTSFCFLDIRSPGLGDTAMYLCATSRVRGLQDGGYTFGSGTRLTVV.

The chain joins TRBV5-1 to TRBJ2-1, with 10 bases that match TRBD2. CDR3 size: 15 residues. Germline CDR1 SGHRS, CDR2 YFSETQ. After removal of 0 bases from V and 9 bases from J, the junction contained 6 bases not matched to a gene. The chain's CDR3 is CASSLERGGSGEQFF. The CDR3 nucleotides are TGCGCCAGCAGCTTGGAGCGGGGGGGCAGCGGTGAGCAGTTCTTC.

This sequence joins TRBV19 and TRBJ1-5; TRBD1 matches at 7 bases. Trimming removed 7 bases from V and 4 bases from J; junction bases left unmatched: 13. The CDR3 length is 16 residues. Germline CDR1 reads LNHDA; CDR2 reads SQIVND (reference sequence). The CDR3 protein is CASTALTGAANQPQHF. DNA of the CDR3: TGTGCCAGTACTGCCCTAACAGGGGCGGCAAATCAGCCCCAGCATTTT.

This chain links TRBV5-1 with TRBJ1-6; D gene unclear. Germline assignment: CDR1 SGHRS and CDR2 YFSETQ. This CDR3 has 15 residues. The ends were cut back, 4 bases at V and 7 bases at J, with 15 bases in the middle. CDR3 DNA sequence: TGCGCCAGCAGCGGCGGCGGGGTCATGAATTCACCCCTCCACTTT. Protein sequence: CASSGGGVMNSPLHF.

The DNA of the CDR3 is TGTGCCAGCAGCCCGGGACTAGCGGGGGGAGAGACCCAGTACTTC. Translated, it gives CASSPGLAGGETQYF. The V gene is TRBV7-7, the J gene TRBJ2-5; 15 bases match TRBD2. V lost 5 bases to trimming and J lost 4 bases; unmatched junction nucleotides: 2. The CDR3 is made up of 15 amino acids. Germline V gene lookup returns CDR1 SSHAT and CDR2 FNYEAQ (reference sequence).

The chain uses TRBV19 and TRBJ1-2; 8 bases align to TRBD1. Trimming removed 6 bases from V and 2 bases from J; junction bases left unmatched: 5. The germline CDR1 and CDR2 sequences are LNHDA and SQIVND (reference sequence). The CDR3 covers 14 residues. CDR3 amino acids: CASRSRTGNYGYTF. DNA for the CDR3: TGTGCCAGTAGATCGAGGACAGGGAACTATGGCTACACCTTC.

This chain connects TRBV9 to TRBJ1-5, with TRBD1 matching over 8 bases. Germline CDR1 is SGDLS and CDR2 is YYNGEE. The CDR3 spans 15 residues. Unmatched junction bases numbered 4, after V lost 0 bases and J lost 5 bases. The CDR3 sequence: CASSVGTGRHQPQHF. DNA for the CDR3: TGTGCCAGCAGCGTAGGGACAGGGCGCCATCAGCCCCAGCATTTT.

The chain employs TRBV3-1 (or the pseudogene TRBV3-2) and TRBJ2-1; 7 bases are a match to TRBD2. This CDR3 is 15 amino acids long. Per germline, CDR1 LGHDT and CDR2 YNNKEL (reference sequence). J gave up 1 base and V 1 base, and 1 base lay outside the gene matches. The CDR3 spells CASSQGAGSYNEQFF. In DNA form, the CDR3 reads TGTGCCAGCAGCCAAGGAGCGGGATCCTACAATGAGCAGTTCTTC.